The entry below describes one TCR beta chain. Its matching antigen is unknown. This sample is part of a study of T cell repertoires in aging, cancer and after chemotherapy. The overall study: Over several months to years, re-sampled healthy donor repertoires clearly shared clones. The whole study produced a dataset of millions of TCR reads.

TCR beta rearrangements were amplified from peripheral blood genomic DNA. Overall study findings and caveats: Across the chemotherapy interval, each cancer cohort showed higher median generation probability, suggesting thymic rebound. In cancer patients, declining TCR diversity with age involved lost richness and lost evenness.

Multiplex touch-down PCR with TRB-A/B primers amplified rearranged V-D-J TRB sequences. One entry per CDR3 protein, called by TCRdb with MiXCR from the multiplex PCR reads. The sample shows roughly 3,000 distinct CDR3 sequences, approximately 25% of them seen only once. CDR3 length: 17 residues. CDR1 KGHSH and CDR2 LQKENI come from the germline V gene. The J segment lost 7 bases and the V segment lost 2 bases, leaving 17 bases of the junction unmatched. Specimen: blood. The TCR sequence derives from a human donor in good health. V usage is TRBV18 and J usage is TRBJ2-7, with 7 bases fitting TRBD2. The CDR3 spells CASSPSFISAGAREQYF. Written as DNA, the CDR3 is TGTGCCAGCTCACCATCCTTTATTTCGGCGGGAGCTCGTGAGCAGTACTTC.